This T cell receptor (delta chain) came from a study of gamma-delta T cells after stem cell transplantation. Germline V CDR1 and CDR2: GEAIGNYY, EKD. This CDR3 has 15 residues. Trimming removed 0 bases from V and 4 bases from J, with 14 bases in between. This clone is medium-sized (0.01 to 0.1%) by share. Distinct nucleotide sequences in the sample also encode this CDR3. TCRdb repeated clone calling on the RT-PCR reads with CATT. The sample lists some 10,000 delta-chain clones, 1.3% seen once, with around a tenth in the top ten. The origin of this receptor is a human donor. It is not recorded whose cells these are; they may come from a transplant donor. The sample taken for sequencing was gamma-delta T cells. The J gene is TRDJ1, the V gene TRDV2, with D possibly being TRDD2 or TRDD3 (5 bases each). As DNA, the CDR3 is TGTGCCTGTGACACCGTCGGGGGTTCCTTCGATAAACTCATCTTT. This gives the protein CACDTVGGSFDKLIF.